This TCR beta chain was profiled in a study of human T cells and chemical hapten exposure. TCRdb processed the RACE reads anew with MiXCR; each CDR3 protein has one entry. Of just under 350,000 distinct CDR3 sequences in the sample, 5.5% to 8% were seen once. General study findings and limits: Counts of expanded TCRs at PT1 were positively correlated with patch test score.

Time point reported: patch test 1, 2 weeks after DPC sensitization. Treatment given: therapeutic diphenylcyclopropenone sensitization with weekly scalp DPC. As to this clonotype: As yet, its antigen is unknown.

The sequence was obtained from a woman aged 18 to 35 with alopecia areata. Some clones in this sample may be carry-over from other donors' samples. This sample comprised whole blood, obtained in connection with sensitization to the hapten diphenylcyclopropenone (DPC).

The CDR3 nucleotides are TGTGCCATCAGTGAGGGGGCAGGCAATCAGCCCCAGCATTTT. It codes for CAISEGAGNQPQHF. The rearrangement joins TRBV10-3 to TRBJ1-5; the D gene is possibly TRBD1 (5 bases). Trimming removed 2 bases from V and 2 bases from J, with 7 bases in between. The germline V gene has CDR1 ENHRY and CDR2 SYGVKD. This CDR3 contains 14 residues.